This is a list of T cell receptor beta chains from one sample in a study of blood T cells in healthy people across ages. One entry per CDR3 protein results from TCRdb running MiXCR on the 5' RACE reads. The sample has 800,000 to 950,000 distinct CDR3 sequences, 35% to 40% seen once; the top ten hold approximately 12%. The sequenced material came from blood. The receptors were sampled from a man between 18 and 29 years old in good health. Each CDR3 is given with its conserved first and last residue. A D gene is named only where the DNA matches it firmly. Rows may omit the clone size; those that give it use once, few, many or a size class.

once TRBD1 TRBJ2-7 TRBV12-3/TRBV12-4 TGTGCCAGCAGCGACCCCGACAGGGGCGAGCAGTACTTC CASSDPDRGEQYF
many . TRBJ2-7 TRBV4-3 TGCGCCAGCAGCCAAGATACGGGGAGCTCCAGCTACGAGCAGTACTTC CASSQDTGSSSYEQYF
few TRBD1 TRBJ2-7 TRBV7-2 TGTGCCAGCAGCCTGACAGGGACCACCTACAATGAGCAGTACTTC CASSLTGTTYNEQYF
many . TRBJ1-4 TRBV12-3/TRBV12-4 TGTGCCAGCAGTTTAGGGCTAGAGGTACCCGAAAAACTGTTTTTT CASSLGLEVPEKLFF
many TRBD2 TRBJ2-1 TRBV6-2/TRBV6-3 TGTGCCAGCAGTCCGGGACTAGCGGGTCTGAGCTCCTACAATGAGCAGTTCTTC CASSPGLAGLSSYNEQFF
. . TRBJ2-5 TRBV7-9 TGTACCAGCAGCTCCTCCGGGGAACAAGAGACCCAGTACTTC CTSSSSGEQETQYF
. . TRBJ1-5 TRBV7-2 TGTGCCAGCAGCCCCAGGGTTTTGAATCAGCCCCAGCATTTT CASSPRVLNQPQHF
. . TRBJ2-3 TRBV12-3/TRBV12-4 TGTGCCAGCAGTTGGAACCACATGGGCACAGATACGCAGTATTTT CASSWNHMGTDTQYF
few TRBD2 TRBJ2-3 TRBV20-1 TGCAGTGCTAGAGCAACTAGCGGGGCGGCAGATACGCAGTATTTT CSARATSGAADTQYF
few . TRBJ1-5 TRBV3-1 TGTGCCAGCAGCCAGTTCAATCAGCCCCAGCATTTT CASSQFNQPQHF
. . TRBJ2-2 TRBV6-5 TGTGCCAGCAGTTACTCCCCAGGGGCGGTTGGCGGGCTGTTTTTT CASSYSPGAVGGLFF
few . TRBJ2-3 TRBV4-3 TGCGCCAGCAGCCAAGATAAGGGGGCAGATACGCAGTATTTT CASSQDKGADTQYF
few TRBD2 TRBJ2-7 TRBV20-1 TGCAGTGCGAAGCGGGGGGGTAAGAATGAGCAGTACTTC CSAKRGGKNEQYF
once . TRBJ2-7 TRBV3-1 TGTGCCAGCAGCCAAGATCGGGGCGGGGCCCAGGGCGAGCAGTACTTC CASSQDRGGAQGEQYF
. . TRBJ2-7 TRBV20-1 TGCAGTGCTAGAGATCTTGGTCTAGCAAGTTACAATGAGCAGTACTTC CSARDLGLASYNEQYF
. . TRBJ2-5 TRBV2 TGTGCCAGCAGTGGGACACATGATGATGGGGAGCAGTACTTC CASSGTHDDGEQYF
. . TRBJ2-5 TRBV24-1 TGTGCCACCAGTGATTTTGATAATGAGCAGTACTTC CATSDFDNEQYF
few . TRBJ1-1 TRBV15 TGTGCCACCAGCAGTTCGAACACTGAAGCTTTCTTT CATSSSNTEAFF
few . TRBJ1-4 TRBV2 TGTGCCAGCAGTTACAGGCTAGATGCAACTAATGAAAAACTGTTTTTT CASSYRLDATNEKLFF
few TRBD2 TRBJ2-3 TRBV29-1 TGCAGCGTTGAAAAGGCTAGCGGGGGGGTGGTGGATACGCAGTATTTT CSVEKASGGVVDTQYF
. . TRBJ2-7 TRBV7-6 TGTGCCAGCAGCTTAGATGGGGGAGCGGTCTACGAGCAGTACTTC CASSLDGGAVYEQYF
once . TRBJ1-4 TRBV20-1 TGCAGTGCAAGAGAGGAGGTGGACTGGGATCGAGATGAAGAAAAACTGTTTTTT CSAREEVDWDRDEEKLFF
many . TRBJ2-3 TRBV12-3/TRBV12-4 TGTGCCAGCAGTTTAATAGCTAGCACAGATACGCAGTATTTT CASSLIASTDTQYF
few TRBD1 TRBJ1-4 TRBV20-1 TGCAGTGCTGCCGGGACAGGAGCCTTAGTAGCTAATGAAAAACTGTTTTTT CSAAGTGALVANEKLFF
. . TRBJ1-1 TRBV27 TGTGCCAGCAGCCGGAGGGGTCTGGCGAACACTGAAGCTTTCTTT CASSRRGLANTEAFF
. . TRBJ1-3 TRBV12-3/TRBV12-4 TGTGCCAGCAGTCCGGACCTGGGTGGAAACACCATATATTTT CASSPDLGGNTIYF